Each of the 10 T cell receptor beta chains below was sequenced from the same sample in a study of PD-1 blockade in classical Hodgkin lymphoma. Relapse was seen in all patients after autologous stem cell transplantation, and brentuximab vedotin exposure was variable. Generated by immunoSEQ multiplex PCR, the TCRdb table keeps only in-frame clones and is missing some. Among under 15,000 clones listed, roughly 84% were seen once. The sequencing used peripheral blood mononuclear cells (PBMCs), collected at baseline. Every receptor here comes from a human donor with classical Hodgkin lymphoma.

The chain has TRBV27 and TRBJ2-1; D might be TRBD2 (7 bases). V was trimmed by 10 bases and J by 5 bases, leaving 15 bases between them. This CDR3 comprises 13 residues. CDR1 is MNHEY and CDR2 is SMNVEV in the germline V gene (reference sequence). In DNA form, the CDR3 reads TGTGCCACGCGAGGGGGGGATAACAATGAGCAGTTCTTC. Protein product: CATRGGDNNEQFF.

The gene calls are TRBV7-9 and TRBJ2-5; tentative D call: TRBD1 (6 bases). V was shortened by 5 bases and J by 2 bases, with 12 bases between the two germline ends. Germline V gene data show CDR1 as SEHNR and CDR2 as FQNEAQ (reference sequence). This CDR3 has 14 amino acids. The CDR3 is CASSTHREQETQYF. DNA of the CDR3: TGTGCCAGCAGCACCCACAGGGAGCAAGAGACCCAGTACTTC.

V and J are TRBV5-5 and TRBJ2-6; tentative D call: TRBD1 (5 bases). Trimming shortened V by 7 bases and J by 1 base, and 12 bases separated the two germline ends. The CDR3 loop spans 15 amino acids. Germline CDR1 and CDR2: SGHKS and YYEKEE (reference sequence). The CDR3 nucleotides are TGTGCCAGCTTCATCCAGGGATCTGGGGCCAACGTCCTGACTTTC. It translates to CASFIQGSGANVLTF.

This rearrangement joins TRBV29-1 to TRBJ2-7; D ambiguous. There are 11 residues in the CDR3. The V end was cut by 7 bases, the J end by 6 bases, with 13 bases between. Germline V lookup: CDR1 SQVTM, CDR2 ANQGSEA. The chain's CDR3 is CSAQASGEQYV. For the CDR3, the DNA is TGCAGCGCACAAGCCTCTGGCGAGCAGTACGTC.

The chain links TRBV6-1 to TRBJ2-7, with TRBD1 matching over 11 bases. CDR3 length equals 12 residues. CDR1 and CDR2 from the germline V gene are MNHNS and SASEGT. V lost 5 bases to trimming and J lost 8 bases; unmatched junction nucleotides: 2. In DNA form, the CDR3 reads TGTGCCAGCAGTTGGGACAGGGGGAAGCAGTACTTC. Translation: CASSWDRGKQYF.

The V gene is TRBV7-2, the J gene TRBJ2-6; TRBD1 is a possible D gene (5 bases). V dropped 3 bases and J dropped 0 bases, with 12 bases sitting between them. Germline CDR1 is SGHTA and CDR2 is FQGNSA. The CDR3 runs 17 residues. In DNA form, the CDR3 reads TGTGCCAGCAGCTTGGGGCGCGGAAGCTCTGGGGCCAACGTCCTGACTTTC. Translation: CASSLGRGSSGANVLTF. Full variable domain (outside the CDR3, taken from reference TRBV7-2 and TRBJ2-6): GAGVSQSPSNKVTEKGKDVELRCDPISGHTALYWYRQSLGQGLEFLIYFQGNSAPDKSGLPSDRFSAERTGGSVSTLTIQRTQQEDSAVYLCASSLGRGSSGANVLTFGAGSRLTVL.

The CDR3 sequence is CASRYRGGGHITFSSGNTIYF. Written as DNA, the CDR3 is TGTGCCAGCCGATATAGGGGAGGAGGACACATCACATTCAGTTCTGGAAACACCATATATTTT. This chain joins TRBV19 and TRBJ1-3; D perhaps matches TRBD1 (5 bases). Trimming took off 9 bases at V and 1 base at J, with 34 bases between the two ends. Germline loops: CDR1 LNHDA, CDR2 SQIVND (reference sequence). The CDR3 covers 21 residues.

This chain links TRBV6-5 with TRBJ2-3; 10 nucleotides line up with TRBD1. J lost 1 base, V lost 6 bases, and 4 bases had no gene match. CDR3 length equals 15 residues. Germline V gene lookup returns CDR1 MNHEY and CDR2 SVGAGI. The CDR3 DNA sequence: TGTGCCAGCAGACCCGGACAGGGGGGCACAGATACGCAGTATTTT. This encodes CASRPGQGGTDTQYF.

The chain links TRBV10-3 to TRBJ1-6, with D possibly being TRBD1 (6 bases). The CDR3 has 13 amino acids. The germline gives CDR1 ENHRY, CDR2 SYGVKD. V was clipped by 10 bases and J by 5 bases, with 12 bases between them. The CDR3 protein is CASRGTHNSPLHF. CDR3 in DNA: TGTGCCAGTAGGGGGACTCATAATTCACCCCTCCACTTT.

The chain couples TRBV21-1 to TRBJ2-7. TRBV21-1 is classified as a pseudogene. CDR3 length: 15 residues. The CDR3 reads CASSKAGETTYEQYV. The DNA of the CDR3 is TGTGCCAGCAGCAAAGCCGGCGAAACGACCTACGAGCAGTACGTC.